The text below deals with one T cell receptor (beta chain). Germline CDR1 MDHEN, CDR2 SYDVKM. This CDR3 has 15 amino acids. V was pared by 1 base and J by 1 base, with 8 bases between. TCR beta chains were sequenced at survey level with immunoSEQ. Generated by immunoSEQ multiplex PCR, the TCRdb table keeps only in-frame clones and is missing some. The sample lists under 65,000 clones, 85% to 95% seen once, with about 10% in the top ten. The V and J genes are TRBV28 and TRBJ1-3; D is undetermined. The source of this sequence is a man aged 40-49 years with rheumatoid arthritis. The specimen sequenced was PBMCs. The CDR3 region is CASSLYPGSGNTIYF. Written as DNA, the CDR3 is TGTGCCAGCAGTTTATATCCGGGTTCTGGAAACACCATATATTTT.